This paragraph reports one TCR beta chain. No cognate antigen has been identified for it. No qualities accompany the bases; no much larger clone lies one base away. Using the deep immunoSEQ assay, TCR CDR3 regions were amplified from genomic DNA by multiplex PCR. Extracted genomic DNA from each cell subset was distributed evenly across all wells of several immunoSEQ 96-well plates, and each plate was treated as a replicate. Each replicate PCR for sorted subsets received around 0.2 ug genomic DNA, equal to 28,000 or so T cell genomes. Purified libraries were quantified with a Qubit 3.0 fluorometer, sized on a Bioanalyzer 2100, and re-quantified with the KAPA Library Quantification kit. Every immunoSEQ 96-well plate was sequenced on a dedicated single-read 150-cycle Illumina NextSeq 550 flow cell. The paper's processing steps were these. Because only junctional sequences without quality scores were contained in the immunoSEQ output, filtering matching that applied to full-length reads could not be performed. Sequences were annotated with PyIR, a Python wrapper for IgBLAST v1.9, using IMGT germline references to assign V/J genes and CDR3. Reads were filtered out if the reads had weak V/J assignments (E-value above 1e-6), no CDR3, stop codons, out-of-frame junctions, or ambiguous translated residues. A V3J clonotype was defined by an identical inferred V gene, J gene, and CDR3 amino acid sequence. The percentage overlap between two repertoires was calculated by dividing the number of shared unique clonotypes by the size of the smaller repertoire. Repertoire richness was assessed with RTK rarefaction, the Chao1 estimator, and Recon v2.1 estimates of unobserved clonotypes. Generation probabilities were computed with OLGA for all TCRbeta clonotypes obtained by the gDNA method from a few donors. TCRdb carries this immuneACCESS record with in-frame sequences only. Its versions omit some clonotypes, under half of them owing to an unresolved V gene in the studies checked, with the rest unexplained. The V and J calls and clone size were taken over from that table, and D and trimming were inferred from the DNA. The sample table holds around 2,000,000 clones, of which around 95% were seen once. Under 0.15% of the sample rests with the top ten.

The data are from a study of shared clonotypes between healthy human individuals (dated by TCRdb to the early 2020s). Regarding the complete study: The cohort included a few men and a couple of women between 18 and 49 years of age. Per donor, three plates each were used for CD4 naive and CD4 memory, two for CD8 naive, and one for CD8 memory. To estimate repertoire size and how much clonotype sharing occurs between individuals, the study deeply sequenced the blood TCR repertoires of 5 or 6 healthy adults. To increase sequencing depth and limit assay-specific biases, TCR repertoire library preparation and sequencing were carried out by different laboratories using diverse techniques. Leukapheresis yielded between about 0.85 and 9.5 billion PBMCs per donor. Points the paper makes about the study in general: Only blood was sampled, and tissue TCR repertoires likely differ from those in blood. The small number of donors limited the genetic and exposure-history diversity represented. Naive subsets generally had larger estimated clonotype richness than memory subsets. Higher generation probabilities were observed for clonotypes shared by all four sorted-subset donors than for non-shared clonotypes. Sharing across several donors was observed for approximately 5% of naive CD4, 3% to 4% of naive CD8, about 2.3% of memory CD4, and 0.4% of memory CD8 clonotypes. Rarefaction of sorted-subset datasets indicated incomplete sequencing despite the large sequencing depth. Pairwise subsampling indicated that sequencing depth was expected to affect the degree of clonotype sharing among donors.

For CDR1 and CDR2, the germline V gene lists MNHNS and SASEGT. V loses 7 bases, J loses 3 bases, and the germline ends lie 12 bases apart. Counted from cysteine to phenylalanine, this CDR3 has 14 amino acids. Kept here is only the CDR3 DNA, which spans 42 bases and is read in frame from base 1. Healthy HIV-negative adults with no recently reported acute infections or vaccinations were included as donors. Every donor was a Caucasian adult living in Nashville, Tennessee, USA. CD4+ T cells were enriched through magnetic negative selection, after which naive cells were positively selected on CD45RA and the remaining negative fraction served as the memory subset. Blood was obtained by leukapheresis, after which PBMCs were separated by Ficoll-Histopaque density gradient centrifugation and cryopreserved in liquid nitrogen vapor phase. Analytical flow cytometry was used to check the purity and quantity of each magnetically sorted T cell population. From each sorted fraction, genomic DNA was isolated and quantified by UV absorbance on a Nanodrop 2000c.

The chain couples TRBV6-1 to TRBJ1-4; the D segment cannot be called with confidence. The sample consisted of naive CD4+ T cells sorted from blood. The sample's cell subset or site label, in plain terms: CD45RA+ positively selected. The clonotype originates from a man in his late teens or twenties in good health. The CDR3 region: CASIRGSSNEKLFF. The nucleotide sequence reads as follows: TGTGCCAGCATACGCGGAAGTTCTAATGAAAAACTGTTTTTT.